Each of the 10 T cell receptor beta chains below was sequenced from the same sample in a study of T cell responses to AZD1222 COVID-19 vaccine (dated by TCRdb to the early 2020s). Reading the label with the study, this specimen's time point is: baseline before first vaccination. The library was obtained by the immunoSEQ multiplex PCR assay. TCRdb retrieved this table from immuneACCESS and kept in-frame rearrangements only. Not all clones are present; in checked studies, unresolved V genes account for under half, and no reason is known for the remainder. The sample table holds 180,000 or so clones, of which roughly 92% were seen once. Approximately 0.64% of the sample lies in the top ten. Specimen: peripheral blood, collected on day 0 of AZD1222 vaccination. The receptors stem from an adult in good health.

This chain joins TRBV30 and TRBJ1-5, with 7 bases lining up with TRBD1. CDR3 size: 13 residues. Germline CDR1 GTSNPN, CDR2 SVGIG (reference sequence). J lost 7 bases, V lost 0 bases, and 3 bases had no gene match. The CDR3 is CAWSVQGPQPQHF. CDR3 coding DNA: TGTGCCTGGAGTGTACAGGGGCCCCAGCCCCAGCATTTT.

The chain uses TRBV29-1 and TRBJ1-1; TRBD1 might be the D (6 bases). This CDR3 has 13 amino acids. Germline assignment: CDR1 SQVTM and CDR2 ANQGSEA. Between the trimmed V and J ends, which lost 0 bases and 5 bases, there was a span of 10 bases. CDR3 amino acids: CSVEDLTGTEAFF. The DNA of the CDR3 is TGCAGCGTTGAAGATCTTACAGGGACTGAAGCTTTCTTT. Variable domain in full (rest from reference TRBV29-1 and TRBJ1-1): SAVISQKPSRDICQRGTSLTIQCQVDSQVTMMFWYRQQPGQSLTLIATANQGSEATYESGFVIDKFPISRPNLTFSTLTVSNMSPEDSSIYLCSVEDLTGTEAFFGQGTRLTVV.

CDR3 protein: CASSQGPGGGGNEKLFF. In DNA form, the CDR3 reads TGCGCCAGCAGCCAGGGACCAGGGGGCGGGGGTAATGAAAAACTGTTTTTT. The chain employs TRBV4-1 and TRBJ1-4; 8 bases are a match to TRBD1. CDR1 and CDR2 from the germline V gene are MGHRA and YSYEKL. The CDR3 is 17 residues long. Trimming cost V 3 bases and J 4 bases; bases outside gene matches: 10.

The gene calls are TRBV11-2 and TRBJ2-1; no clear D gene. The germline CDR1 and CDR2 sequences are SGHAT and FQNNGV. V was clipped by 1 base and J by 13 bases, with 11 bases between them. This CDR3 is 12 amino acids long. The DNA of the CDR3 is TGTGCCAGCAGCTTAGGGGGAACCGTACAGTTCTTC. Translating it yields CASSLGGTVQFF.

The CDR3: CASSTGQMNDQPQHF. For the CDR3, the DNA is TGTGCCAGCAGCACGGGACAGATGAACGATCAGCCCCAGCATTTT. This rearrangement joins TRBV2 to TRBJ1-5, with 7 bases identical to TRBD1. The V segment lost 6 bases and the J segment 5 bases; nucleotides outside the gene matches: 10. The germline gives CDR1 SNHLY, CDR2 FYNNEI. The CDR3 contains 15 residues.

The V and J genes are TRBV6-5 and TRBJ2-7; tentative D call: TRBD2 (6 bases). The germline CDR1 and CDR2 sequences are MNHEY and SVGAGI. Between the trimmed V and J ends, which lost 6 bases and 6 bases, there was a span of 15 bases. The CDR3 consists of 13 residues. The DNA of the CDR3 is TGTGCCAGCAGCCCCCTCGGGGGAGCCGAGCAGTACTTC. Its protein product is CASSPLGGAEQYF.

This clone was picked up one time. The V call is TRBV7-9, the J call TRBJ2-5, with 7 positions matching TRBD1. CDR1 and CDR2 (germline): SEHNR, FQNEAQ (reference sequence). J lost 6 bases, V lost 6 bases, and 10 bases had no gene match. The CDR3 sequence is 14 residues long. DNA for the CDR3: TGTGCCAGCAGTCATGGACAGGCGAAGCAGACCCAGTACTTC. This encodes CASSHGQAKQTQYF.

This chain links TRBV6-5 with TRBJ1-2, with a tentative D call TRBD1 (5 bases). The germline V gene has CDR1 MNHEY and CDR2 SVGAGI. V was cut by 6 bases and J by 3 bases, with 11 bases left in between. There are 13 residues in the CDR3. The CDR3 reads CASRATGDYGYTF. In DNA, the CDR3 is TGTGCCAGCAGGGCAACAGGAGACTATGGCTACACCTTC.

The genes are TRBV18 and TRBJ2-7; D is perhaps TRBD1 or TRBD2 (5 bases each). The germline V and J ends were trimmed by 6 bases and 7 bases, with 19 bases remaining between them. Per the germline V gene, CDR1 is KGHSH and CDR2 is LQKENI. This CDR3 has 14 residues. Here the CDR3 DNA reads TGTGCCAGCTCCCCCGGGACCACCCCGGGGGAGCAGTACTTC. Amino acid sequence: CASSPGTTPGEQYF.

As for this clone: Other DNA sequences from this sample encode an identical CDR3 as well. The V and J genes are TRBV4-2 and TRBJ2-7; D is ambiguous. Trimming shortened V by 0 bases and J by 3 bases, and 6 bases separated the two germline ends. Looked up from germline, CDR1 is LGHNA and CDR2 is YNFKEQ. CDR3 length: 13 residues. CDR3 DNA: TGTGCCAGCAGCCAAGACGGCAGCTACGAGCAGTACTTC. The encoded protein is CASSQDGSYEQYF.